Sequencing of this TCR beta chain was carried out in a study of CD8+ T cells in alopecia areata. Study-wide context: Tofacitinib was taken orally by treated patients, and the dose was 5 to 10 mg twice daily. The SALT score measured affected scalp surface percentage in treated patients.

This clone was recorded once. The sample's treatment: oral pan-JAK inhibitor, 5-10 mg twice daily. Obtained from alopecia areata patients were lesional scalp punch biopsies along with peripheral blood. The germline CDR1 and CDR2 sequences are LNHDA and SQIVND (reference sequence). This CDR3 spans 14 amino acids. The trim removed 3 bases at V and 2 bases at J, leaving 3 bases unmatched. Following RNA extraction, reverse transcription yielded cDNA that acted as the sequencing template. Produced via immunoSEQ multiplex PCR; TCRdb's table is partial and in-frame only. Counted here are roughly 99,000 clones, around 84% occurring once; the ten biggest clones make up 24%.

The chain has TRBV19 and TRBJ2-5, with 7 bases identical to TRBD2. Here the sequenced sample was CD8+ T cells sorted from blood, taken at week 24, from a patient treated with tofacitinib. The TCR comes from a human donor with alopecia areata. The CDR3 DNA is TGTGCCAGTAGTATCGGCGGGAGTCAAGAGACCCAGTACTTC. This translates into CASSIGGSQETQYF.